Listed below are T cell receptor beta chains from one sample, sequenced in a study. MiXCR was run by TCRdb on the 5' RACE reads, yielding one entry per CDR3 protein. The sample carries nearly 55,000 distinct CDR3 sequences, more than 20% recorded once. The sequenced sample consisted of tumor-infiltrating naive CD4+ T cells sorted from the breast tumor. These receptors originate from a female donor with breast cancer. Each CDR3 is given with its conserved first and last residue. Each record gives: D gene, V gene, clone size, J gene, CDR3 DNA, CDR3 protein. D genes are given only for firm matches. Only some rows state a clone size, as once, few, many or a class for expanded clones.

d_call: TRBD1
v_call: TRBV5-1
clone_size: -
j_call: TRBJ1-4
cdr3_nt: TGCGCCAGCAGCTTGACAGGGGGTGAAAAACTGTTTTTT
cdr3_aa: CASSLTGGEKLFF

d_call: TRBD1
v_call: TRBV18
clone_size: -
j_call: TRBJ1-1
cdr3_nt: TGTGCCAGCTCACCATTGGAGACAGGGAAAGCTTTCTTT
cdr3_aa: CASSPLETGKAFF

d_call: -
v_call: TRBV5-1
clone_size: many
j_call: TRBJ1-1
cdr3_nt: TGCGCCAGCAGCTTCAGGGTGAACACTGAAGCTTTCTTT
cdr3_aa: CASSFRVNTEAFF

d_call: -
v_call: TRBV7-2
clone_size: few
j_call: TRBJ2-5
cdr3_nt: TGTGCCAGCAAAAGGGCTCAGCAAGAGACCCAGTACTTC
cdr3_aa: CASKRAQQETQYF

d_call: TRBD2
v_call: TRBV7-2
clone_size: many
j_call: TRBJ2-5
cdr3_nt: TGTGCCAGCAGCTTAGGGGCGGGGGGGGTAGAGACCCAGTACTTC
cdr3_aa: CASSLGAGGVETQYF

d_call: -
v_call: TRBV10-1
clone_size: few
j_call: TRBJ2-3
cdr3_nt: TGCGCCAGCAAGGGAAACACAGATACGCAGTATTTT
cdr3_aa: CASKGNTDTQYF

d_call: -
v_call: TRBV9
clone_size: few
j_call: TRBJ1-6
cdr3_nt: TGTGCCAGCAGCGTAGATCCGGGTAGAAATTCACCCCTCCACTTT
cdr3_aa: CASSVDPGRNSPLHF

d_call: TRBD1
v_call: TRBV20-1
clone_size: -
j_call: TRBJ1-5
cdr3_nt: TGCAGTGCTACCCGGACAGGTGGGTCAAATCAGCCCCAGCATTTT
cdr3_aa: CSATRTGGSNQPQHF

d_call: -
v_call: TRBV29-1
clone_size: many
j_call: TRBJ2-5
cdr3_nt: TGCAGCGTTGAACCTAACGGAGGGGAGACCCAGTACTTC
cdr3_aa: CSVEPNGGETQYF

d_call: TRBD2
v_call: TRBV6-1
clone_size: -
j_call: TRBJ2-7
cdr3_nt: TGTGCCAGCAGTGAGACCGTACTGACTAGCGGGAGGCTCCTACCCTACGAGCGGTACTTC
cdr3_aa: CASSETVLTSGRLLPYERYF

d_call: -
v_call: TRBV15
clone_size: few
j_call: TRBJ2-6
cdr3_nt: TGTGCCACCAGCAGAGATAAAACTGGGGCCAACGTCCTGACTTTC
cdr3_aa: CATSRDKTGANVLTF